The rows below give T cell receptor beta chains drawn from one sample of a study of cytomegalovirus exposure and HLA in healthy donors. Profiling relied on immunoSEQ multiplex PCR, and the TCRdb table lists in-frame clones only, not all of them. The table includes about 56,000 clones, 93% detected once. The specimen was PBMCs. These TCRs come from a woman aged 18-29 years in good health and CMV-seropositive. Each CDR3 is given with its conserved first and last residue. D genes are given only for firm matches. Part of the rows lack a size; the others show once, few, many or a class for expanded clones.

D gene: TRBD1; J gene: TRBJ1-6; V gene: TRBV5-4; clone size: -; CDR3 protein: CASSDRGYNSPLHF; CDR3 DNA: TGTGCCAGCAGCGACAGGGGTTACAATTCACCCCTCCACTTT
D gene: -; J gene: TRBJ1-1; V gene: TRBV7-6; clone size: -; CDR3 protein: CASSPSTRVNTEAFF; CDR3 DNA: TGTGCCAGCAGCCCCAGTACGAGGGTTAACACTGAAGCTTTCTTT
D gene: -; J gene: TRBJ1-4; V gene: TRBV9; clone size: -; CDR3 protein: CASSVTQGTNEKLFF; CDR3 DNA: TGTGCCAGCAGCGTCACACAGGGAACTAATGAAAAACTGTTTTTT
D gene: -; J gene: TRBJ1-4; V gene: TRBV27; clone size: -; CDR3 protein: CASRTRQDVDRKLFF; CDR3 DNA: TGTGCCAGCAGGACGAGACAGGACGTAGACCGAAAACTGTTTTTT
D gene: -; J gene: TRBJ2-1; V gene: TRBV11-3; clone size: once; CDR3 protein: CASSLGRTEIGYNEQFF; CDR3 DNA: TGTGCCAGCAGCTTAGGTCGAACAGAAATAGGTTACAATGAGCAGTTCTTC
D gene: -; J gene: TRBJ2-7; V gene: TRBV5-1; clone size: -; CDR3 protein: CASSPEGAYEQYF; CDR3 DNA: TGCGCCAGCAGCCCTGAGGGGGCCTACGAGCAGTACTTC
D gene: -; J gene: TRBJ2-3; V gene: TRBV2; clone size: -; CDR3 protein: CASRSNSLSTDTQYF; CDR3 DNA: TGTGCCAGCAGGAGTAACAGTCTTAGCACAGATACGCAGTATTTT
D gene: TRBD2; J gene: TRBJ2-1; V gene: TRBV11-3; clone size: -; CDR3 protein: CASSPGGLAGGNEQFF; CDR3 DNA: TGTGCCAGCAGCCCTGGGGGCCTAGCGGGGGGCAATGAGCAGTTCTTC
D gene: -; J gene: TRBJ1-6; V gene: TRBV28; clone size: -; CDR3 protein: CASRGAGSYNSPLHF; CDR3 DNA: TGTGCCAGCAGGGGGGCGGGCTCCTATAATTCACCCCTCCACTTT
D gene: -; J gene: TRBJ2-2; V gene: TRBV29-1; clone size: -; CDR3 protein: CSVEERRLNTGELFF; CDR3 DNA: TGCAGCGTTGAAGAGAGGAGGCTGAACACCGGGGAGCTGTTTTTT
D gene: -; J gene: TRBJ1-1; V gene: TRBV29-1; clone size: -; CDR3 protein: CSVVLRGGTEAFF; CDR3 DNA: TGCAGCGTTGTCCTCAGGGGTGGGACTGAAGCTTTCTTT
D gene: TRBD1; J gene: TRBJ2-7; V gene: TRBV10-3; clone size: -; CDR3 protein: CAISEFETGAYEQYF; CDR3 DNA: TGTGCCATCAGTGAGTTTGAGACAGGGGCCTACGAGCAGTACTTC